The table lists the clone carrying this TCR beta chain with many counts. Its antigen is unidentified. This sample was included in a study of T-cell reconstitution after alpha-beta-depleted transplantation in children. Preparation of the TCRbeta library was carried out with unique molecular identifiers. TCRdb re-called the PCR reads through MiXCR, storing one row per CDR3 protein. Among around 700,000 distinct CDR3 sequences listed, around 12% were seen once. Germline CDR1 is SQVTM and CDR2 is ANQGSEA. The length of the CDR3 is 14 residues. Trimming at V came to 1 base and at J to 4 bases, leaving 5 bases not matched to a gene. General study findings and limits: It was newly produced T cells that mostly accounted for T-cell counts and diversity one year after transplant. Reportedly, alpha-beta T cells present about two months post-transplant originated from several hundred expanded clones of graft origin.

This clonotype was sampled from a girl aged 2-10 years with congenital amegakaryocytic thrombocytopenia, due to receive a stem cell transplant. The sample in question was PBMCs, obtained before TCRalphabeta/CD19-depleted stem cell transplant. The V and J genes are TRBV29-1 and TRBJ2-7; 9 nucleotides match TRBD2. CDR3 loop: CSVEATSGQYEQYF. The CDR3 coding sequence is TGCAGCGTTGAAGCAACTAGCGGGCAGTACGAGCAGTACTTC.